The TCR beta chain under discussion was sequenced for a study of blood T cells in healthy people across ages. Total RNA was isolated from each sample in quantities of at least 6 micrograms. PCR was performed a second time for about 6 to 12 cycles using a sample-barcoded 5' primer and a J-beta primer mix. TCRdb used MiXCR to reprocess the 5' RACE reads, holding one entry per CDR3 protein. The table lists 870,000 or so distinct CDR3 sequences, 29% of them singletons. CDR3 length: 15 amino acids. The junction had 5 bases not matched to a gene; V was cut back by 2 bases and J by 4 bases. CDR1 is MGHRA and CDR2 is YSYEKL in the germline V gene.

This TCR came from a woman aged 80 or older in good health. The chain uses TRBV4-1 and TRBJ2-1, with 7 positions matching TRBD2. Sequenced: blood. The chain's CDR3 is CASSQLSGVYNEQFF. DNA for the CDR3: TGCGCCAGCAGCCAACTGAGCGGGGTTTACAATGAGCAGTTCTTC.